These 26 T cell receptor beta chains were all obtained from the same sample, sequenced in a study of memory CD4+ T cells and cytomegalovirus serostatus. Repertoires were generated with immunoSEQ multiplex PCR, while TCRdb's copy carries only in-frame clones and drops some. The sample contains about 61,000 clones, 80% to 85% of which appear only once. Single viable CD3+CD4+CD8-CD45RO+ cells were sorted as the memory CD4+ T cells. The source material was memory CD4+ T cells from blood. The source of these receptors is an adult in good health and CMV-seronegative.

The chain has TRBV7-2 and TRBJ1-2; 9 bases are a match to TRBD1. V lost 1 base to trimming and J lost 0 bases; unmatched junction nucleotides: 6. CDR1 and CDR2 from the germline V gene are SGHTA and FQGNSA. This CDR3 region has 17 residues. The CDR3 DNA is TGTGCCAGCAGCTTAGGGACAGGGGTCGGAGCTAACTATGGCTACACCTTC. Protein: CASSLGTGVGANYGYTF.

This sequence joins TRBV28 and TRBJ2-7; 7 bases map to TRBD1. The V gene's germline CDR1 is MDHEN and CDR2 SYDVKM. Trimming at V came to 2 bases and at J to 5 bases, leaving 12 bases not matched to a gene. This CDR3 has 16 amino acids. Written as DNA, the CDR3 is TGTGCCAGCAGTTTAGGGGAAGGCGGAGGACAGGACGAGCAGTACTTC. Translating it yields CASSLGEGGGQDEQYF.

This clone was recorded once. The V gene is TRBV6-6, the J gene TRBJ2-7, with D possibly being TRBD2 (6 bases). V lost 5 bases and J 6 bases, leaving 17 bases between the germline ends. The CDR3 consists of 14 residues. From germline, CDR1 is MNHNY and CDR2 SVGAGI (reference sequence). The CDR3 here is CASSSRGLEAEQYF. CDR3 bases: TGTGCCAGCAGTAGCCGGGGGTTGGAGGCCGAGCAGTACTTC.

This clone ranks as medium-sized (0.01 to 0.1%). This chain links TRBV6-5 with TRBJ2-1; D unclear. The CDR3 spans 13 residues. V dropped 5 bases and J dropped 0 bases, with 5 bases sitting between them. Germline V CDR1 and CDR2: MNHEY, SVGAGI. CDR3 nucleotide sequence: TGTGCCAGCAGTCAGAGCTCCTACAATGAGCAGTTCTTC. Its protein is CASSQSSYNEQFF.

This clone has only a few counts. V usage is TRBV4-1 and J usage is TRBJ2-3; TRBD1 matches at 9 bases. The length of the CDR3 is 17 residues. Per the germline V gene, CDR1 is MGHRA and CDR2 is YSYEKL. The J segment lost 4 bases and the V segment lost 1 base, leaving 9 bases of the junction unmatched. CDR3 amino acids: CASSQGSTGGMADTQYF. CDR3 nucleotides: TGCGCCAGCAGCCAAGGGTCAACAGGGGGCATGGCAGATACGCAGTATTTT.

The chain employs TRBV18 and TRBJ2-6; 10 nucleotides match TRBD2. The junction had 9 bases not matched to a gene; V was cut back by 1 base and J by 0 bases. Germline V gives CDR1 KGHSH, CDR2 LQKENI. The CDR3 has 20 residues. In DNA, the CDR3 is TGTGCCAGCTCACCACTTCTGCAACTAGCGGGAAGCTCTGGGGCCAACGTCCTGACTTTC. Translated, it gives CASSPLLQLAGSSGANVLTF. Combining the CDR3 with reference TRBV18 and TRBJ2-6 gives the whole variable domain NAGVMQNPRHLVRRRGQEARLRCSPMKGHSHVYWYRQLPEEGLKFMVYLQKENIIDESGMPKERFSAEFPKEGPSILRIQQVVRGDSAAYFCASSPLLQLAGSSGANVLTFGAGSRLTVL.

The V and J genes are TRBV6-1 and TRBJ1-1, with a weak D call TRBD1 (5 bases). The CDR3 is made up of 14 amino acids. Per the germline V gene, CDR1 is MNHNS and CDR2 is SASEGT. Trimming left V 6 bases short and J 4 bases short, with 15 bases between. In nucleotides, the CDR3 is TGTGCCAGCAGCATCGGGGGTGGGAGCACTGAAGCTTTCTTT. The encoded protein is CASSIGGGSTEAFF.

The chain carries TRBV9 and TRBJ2-2, with a possible D match to TRBD2 (7 bases). The V and J ends lost 1 base and 4 bases respectively, with 14 bases between them. The CDR3 consists of 16 residues. Germline CDR1 SGDLS, CDR2 YYNGEE. The DNA for the CDR3 is TGTGCCAGCAGCGTAATGGGGGGGCTGGGCACCGGGGAGCTGTTTTTT. Amino acid sequence: CASSVMGGLGTGELFF.

The chain recombines TRBV6-5 with TRBJ2-7; 7 bases line up with TRBD1. Germline V gene data show CDR1 as MNHEY and CDR2 as SVGAGI. The CDR3 is 14 residues long. J was trimmed by 2 bases and V by 6 bases; bases with no gene match: 7. CDR3 protein: CASSRDRVAYEQYF. CDR3 bases: TGTGCCAGCAGCCGCGACAGGGTGGCCTACGAGCAGTACTTC.

This clone was detected only a few times. The chain recombines TRBV4-1 with TRBJ1-1; D is possibly TRBD1 (5 bases). The V and J ends lost 6 bases and 1 base respectively, with 12 bases between them. CDR1 and CDR2 from the germline V gene are MGHRA and YSYEKL. There are 14 residues in the CDR3. In nucleotides, the CDR3 is TGCGCCAGCAGGGGGCCTTTGCGGAACACTGAAGCTTTCTTT. Its translation is CASRGPLRNTEAFF.

This clone turned up a few times. The chain is built from TRBV28 and TRBJ1-1, with 8 bases aligning to TRBD1. This CDR3 comprises 13 residues. CDR1 and CDR2 (germline): MDHEN, SYDVKM. After removal of 6 bases from V and 4 bases from J, the junction contained 4 bases not matched to a gene. The CDR3 DNA is TGTGCCAGCAGGGGACAGGCAATCACTGAAGCTTTCTTT. Its translation is CASRGQAITEAFF.

J is TRBJ1-2 and V is TRBV6-4, with a tentative D call TRBD1 (5 bases). The CDR3 is made up of 13 amino acids. Germline lookup yields CDR1 MRHNA and CDR2 SNTAGT. V lost 4 bases and J lost 1, with 7 bases in between. DNA for the CDR3: TGTGCCAGCAGTGCGGGGGTTAACTATGGCTACACCTTC. The encoded protein is CASSAGVNYGYTF.

This clone has just one count. The genes are TRBV11-3 and TRBJ2-7, with D maybe TRBD1 (6 bases). Germline-derived CDR1 and CDR2 are SGHNT and YENEEA. This CDR3 has 13 amino acids. The V end was cut by 4 bases, the J end by 6 bases, with 13 bases between. CDR3 sequence (DNA): TGTGCCAGCAGCTCCCTTACAGGGTTCGAGCAGTACTTC. Its translation: CASSSLTGFEQYF.

This chain joins TRBV5-1 and TRBJ2-3, with D possibly being TRBD1 or TRBD2 (6 bases each). Germline CDR1 reads SGHRS; CDR2 reads YFSETQ. This CDR3 contains 16 residues. With 0 bases removed from V and 6 bases from J, the gap between germline ends came to 17 bases. CDR3 residues: CASSLVPGTGGDTQYF. As DNA, the CDR3 is TGCGCCAGCAGCTTGGTCCCCGGGACTGGGGGCGATACGCAGTATTTT. Combining the CDR3 with reference TRBV5-1 and TRBJ2-3 gives the whole variable domain KAGVTQTPRYLIKTRGQQVTLSCSPISGHRSVSWYQQTPGQGLQFLFEYFSETQRNKGNFPGRFSGRQFSNSRSEMNVSTLELGDSALYLCASSLVPGTGGDTQYFGPGTRLTVL.

V and J are TRBV28 and TRBJ1-1; 9 bases line up with TRBD1. Per germline, CDR1 MDHEN and CDR2 SYDVKM. This CDR3 region has 13 residues. V was clipped by 6 bases and J by 4 bases; unmatched bases: 3. CDR3 residues: CASRRQGGTEAFF. The CDR3 DNA is TGTGCCAGCAGAAGACAGGGGGGCACTGAAGCTTTCTTT.

The genes are TRBV28 and TRBJ2-3; perhaps TRBD1 as D (5 bases). V was clipped by 10 bases and J by 0 bases, with 11 bases between them. The CDR3 is made up of 13 amino acids. Looked up from germline, CDR1 is MDHEN and CDR2 is SYDVKM. In DNA, the CDR3 is TGTGCCACCCAGGACATTAGCACAGATACGCAGTATTTT. Residues: CATQDISTDTQYF.

This CDR3 is CASSLAVRDRGERTEAFF. The CDR3 DNA reads as TGCGCCAGCAGCTTGGCGGTTAGGGACAGGGGGGAACGTACTGAAGCTTTCTTT. The chain links TRBV5-1 to TRBJ1-1; TRBD1 aligns across 11 bases. Per germline, CDR1 SGHRS and CDR2 YFSETQ. CDR3 size: 18 residues. V lost 0 bases and J lost 5; bases outside the gene matches: 12.

This clone was counted between two and nine times. This chain joins TRBV30 and TRBJ2-7; D possibly uses TRBD1 or TRBD2 (5 bases each). Germline CDR1 reads GTSNPN; CDR2 reads SVGIG (reference sequence). V dropped 7 bases and J dropped 1 base, with 11 bases sitting between them. The CDR3 totals 12 residues. The CDR3 region has the DNA TGTGCCTCCATGAGGGGATCCTACGAGCAGTACTTC. Its translation: CASMRGSYEQYF.

The chain recombines TRBV5-1 with TRBJ2-4, with D possibly called TRBD1 or TRBD2 (6 bases each). V lost 0 bases to trimming and J lost 6 bases, with 10 bases between them. The CDR3 loop spans 14 amino acids. The germline CDR1 and CDR2 sequences are SGHRS and YFSETQ. This CDR3 is CASSLGGARNIQYF. CDR3 DNA sequence: TGCGCCAGCAGCTTGGGGGGGGCGAGAAACATTCAGTACTTC.

This clone was seen just once. The genes are TRBV19 and TRBJ1-2, with TRBD1 matching over 7 bases. There are 15 residues in the CDR3. Losses at the gene ends were 6 bases for V and 0 bases for J; bases not matched to a gene: 7. The germline V gene has CDR1 LNHDA and CDR2 SQIVND (reference sequence). The CDR3 is CASSRTGPTNYGYTF. The CDR3 DNA sequence: TGTGCCAGTAGCCGGACAGGCCCCACTAACTATGGCTACACCTTC.

This sequence joins TRBV18 and TRBJ1-1; maybe TRBD1 (5 bases). This CDR3 is built from 14 residues. The V gene lost 6 bases and the J gene lost 6 bases, with 17 bases spanning the gap. In germline, CDR1 is KGHSH, CDR2 LQKENI. CDR3 DNA sequence: TGTGCCAGCTCTGCCGACAGCGGAGGGGCTGAAGCTTTCTTT. It is translated as CASSADSGGAEAFF.

This chain uses TRBV7-2 with TRBJ2-2, with D tentatively TRBD2 (5 bases). Germline CDR1 is SGHTA and CDR2 is FQGNSA. Trimming took 5 bases from V and 1 from J, leaving 8 bases between them. The CDR3 spans 14 residues. CDR3 protein: CASSRGLNTGELFF. DNA of the CDR3: TGTGCCAGCAGCCGCGGACTGAACACCGGGGAGCTGTTTTTT.

The table lists this clone with a few counts. The gene calls are TRBV7-8 and TRBJ2-5; no reliable D call. V lost 5 bases and J lost 6, with 10 bases in between. The V gene's germline CDR1 is SGHVS and CDR2 FQNEAQ. The CDR3 runs 12 residues. This CDR3 reads CASSPTRKTQYF. In DNA form, the CDR3 reads TGTGCCAGCAGCCCGACCCGGAAGACCCAGTACTTC.

The genes are TRBV4-1 and TRBJ2-5; D possibly matches TRBD1 or TRBD2 (5 bases each). Per germline, CDR1 MGHRA and CDR2 YSYEKL. The CDR3 covers 15 residues. Between the trimmed V and J ends, which lost 0 bases and 5 bases, there was a span of 13 bases. The CDR3 DNA sequence: TGCGCCAGCAGCCAAGATCTGGGGGTGGGGGAGACCCAGTACTTC. This encodes CASSQDLGVGETQYF.

This clone was counted only a few times. This sequence joins TRBV5-6 and TRBJ1-2; TRBD1 is a possible D gene (5 bases). Germline lookup yields CDR1 SGHDT and CDR2 YYEEEE. V gave up 2 bases and J gave up 8 bases, with 16 bases separating them. The CDR3 spans 14 residues. The CDR3 DNA sequence: TGTGCCAGCAGCTTTTATTCGGGCGGGGCGGGCTACACCTTC. This encodes CASSFYSGGAGYTF.

This chain connects TRBV7-9 to TRBJ2-7; TRBD1 aligns across 9 bases. Germline V gives CDR1 SEHNR, CDR2 FQNEAQ (reference sequence). V shed 0 bases and J 5 bases; nucleotides not matched to a gene: 5. The CDR3 length is 15 residues. Here the CDR3 DNA reads TGTGCCAGCAGCTTAGCCGGACAGGGGTGGGACGAGCAGTACTTC. Residues: CASSLAGQGWDEQYF. The entire variable domain, with the rest obtained from reference TRBV7-9 and TRBJ2-7, is as follows: DTGVSQNPRHKITKRGQNVTFRCDPISEHNRLYWYRQTLGQGPEFLTYFQNEAQLEKSRLLSDRFSAERPKGSFSTLEIQRTEQGDSAMYLCASSLAGQGWDEQYFGPGTRLTVT.